This T cell receptor beta chain derives from a study of control samples from healthy donors and cancer patients. Profiled with immunoSEQ multiplex PCR; TCRdb holds only in-frame clones, not every one. The sample holds approximately 94,000 clones; around 87% are singletons and the top ten take around 1.3%. Trimming left V 4 bases short and J 1 base short, with 4 bases between. CDR1 and CDR2 from the germline V gene are SGHTA and FQGNSA. This CDR3 contains 12 residues. The chain links TRBV7-2 to TRBJ2-5; D is ambiguous. Sequencing was performed on blood. The TCR comes from a woman aged 50 to 60 in good health. This chain's CDR3 is CASSSTQETQYF. The CDR3 DNA sequence: TGTGCCAGCAGCTCGACCCAAGAGACCCAGTACTTC.